The clone carrying this TCR beta chain was observed a few times. The sample comes from a study of blood T cell repertoires in COVID-19. Turning to the study itself: COVID-19 samples, acute and convalescent, were from the United States, Italy and Spain.

There are 16 residues in the CDR3. The trim removed 4 bases at V and 2 bases at J, leaving 10 bases unmatched. CDR1 and CDR2 from the germline V gene are SGHRS and YFSETQ. Grouping used clinical history reported by participants in a survey and questionnaire. Recovery meant two consecutive negative NP/OP PCR tests, professional clearance, or resolved symptoms. In the study's own analysis: By means of reference gene primer amplification, nucleated cell counts were estimated. The data were produced by immunoSEQ multiplex PCR, yet TCRdb's version contains in-frame clones alone and is incomplete. V and J calls and clone size are copied from that table; D and trimming were computed from the DNA. This sample carries around 290,000 clones, 86% of them seen once, and the ten largest clones take approximately 2.6%.

This clonotype was sampled from a woman between 18 and 29 years old who had recovered from COVID-19. This chain uses TRBV5-1 with TRBJ2-5, with 8 bases matching TRBD2. Material for sequencing was PBMCs or T cells enriched from blood (not recorded which). CDR3 nucleotide sequence: TGCGCCAGCAGCCCGGTCCTAGCGGGTACACAAGAGACCCAGTACTTC. Translation gives CASSPVLAGTQETQYF. Variable domain in full (rest from reference TRBV5-1 and TRBJ2-5): KAGVTQTPRYLIKTRGQQVTLSCSPISGHRSVSWYQQTPGQGLQFLFEYFSETQRNKGNFPGRFSGRQFSNSRSEMNVSTLELGDSALYLCASSPVLAGTQETQYFGPGTRLLVL.